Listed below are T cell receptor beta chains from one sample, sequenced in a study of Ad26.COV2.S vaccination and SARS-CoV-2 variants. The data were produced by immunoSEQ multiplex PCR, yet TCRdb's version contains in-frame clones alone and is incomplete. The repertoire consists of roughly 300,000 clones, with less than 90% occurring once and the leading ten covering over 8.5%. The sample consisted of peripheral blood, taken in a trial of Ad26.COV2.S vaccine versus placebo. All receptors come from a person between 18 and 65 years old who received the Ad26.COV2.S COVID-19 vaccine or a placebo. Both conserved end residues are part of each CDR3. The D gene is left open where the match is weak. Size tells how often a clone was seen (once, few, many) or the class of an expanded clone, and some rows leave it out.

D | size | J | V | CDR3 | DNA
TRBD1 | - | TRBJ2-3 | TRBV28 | CASSTPAGRGPDTQYF | TGTGCCAGCAGTACTCCTGCGGGTAGGGGGCCGGATACGCAGTATTTT
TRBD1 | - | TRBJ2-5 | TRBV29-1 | CSVVRGILGETQYF | TGCAGCGTAGTCAGGGGGATCTTGGGAGAGACCCAGTACTTC
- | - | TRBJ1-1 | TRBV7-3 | CASSPFSDRPGGTEAFF | TGTGCCAGCAGCCCGTTCTCCGACCGACCCGGAGGCACTGAAGCTTTCTTT
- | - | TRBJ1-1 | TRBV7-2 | CASSLEAPTEAFF | TGTGCCAGCAGCTTAGAGGCCCCCACTGAAGCTTTCTTT
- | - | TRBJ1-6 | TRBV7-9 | CASSLGGSQNSPLHF | TGTGCCAGCAGCTTAGGGGGATCGCAGAATTCACCCCTCCACTTT
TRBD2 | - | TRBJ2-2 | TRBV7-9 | CASSNRGGLVAGELFF | TGTGCCAGCTCAAATAGAGGGGGACTAGTAGCCGGGGAGCTGTTTTTT
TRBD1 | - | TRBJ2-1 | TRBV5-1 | CASSLADRDNEQFF | TGCGCCAGCAGCTTGGCCGACAGGGACAATGAGCAGTTCTTC
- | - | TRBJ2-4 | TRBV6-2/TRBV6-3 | CASSYPRQVGAYIQYF | TGTGCCAGCAGTTACCCAAGACAGGTTGGCGCGTACATTCAGTACTTC
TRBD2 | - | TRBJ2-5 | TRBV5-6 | CASSLQGGGETQYF | TGTGCCAGCAGCTTGCAGGGCGGGGGGGAGACCCAGTACTTC
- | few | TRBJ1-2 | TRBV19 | CASSPPGIYGYTF | TGTGCCAGCAGCCCCCCAGGGATCTATGGCTACACCTTC
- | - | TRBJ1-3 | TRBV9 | CASSVSSDSGNTIYF | TGTGCCAGCAGCGTATCTTCCGACTCTGGAAACACCATATATTTT
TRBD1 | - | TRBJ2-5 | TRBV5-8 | CASRRTGGKQETQYF | TGTGCCAGCAGAAGGACAGGGGGAAAACAAGAGACCCAGTACTTC
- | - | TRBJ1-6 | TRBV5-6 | CASSLAPTGNSPLHF | TGTGCCAGCAGCTTGGCGCCGACGGGGAATTCACCCCTCCACTTT
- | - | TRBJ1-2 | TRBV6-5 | CASSYGYRGFGYTF | TGTGCCAGCAGTTACGGTTATAGGGGATTCGGCTACACCTTC
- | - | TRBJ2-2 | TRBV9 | CASSVWGSSNTGELFF | TGTGCCAGCAGCGTATGGGGGTCTTCGAACACCGGGGAGCTGTTTTTT
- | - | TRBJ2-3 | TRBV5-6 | CASTLGGTDTQYF | TGTGCCAGCACCCTGGGGGGCACAGATACGCAGTATTTT
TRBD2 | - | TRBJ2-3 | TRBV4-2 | CASSQPLGREGTDTQYF | TGTGCCAGCAGCCAACCCCTCGGGCGGGAGGGCACAGATACGCAGTATTTT
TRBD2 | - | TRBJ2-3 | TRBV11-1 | CASSPGGRGSTDTQYF | TGTGCCAGCAGCCCGGGGGGGCGAGGTAGCACAGATACGCAGTATTTT
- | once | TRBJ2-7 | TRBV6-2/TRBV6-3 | CASSTPRYEQYF | TGTGCCAGCAGTACCCCTCGCTACGAGCAGTACTTC
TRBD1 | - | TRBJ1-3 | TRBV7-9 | CASRPQGAENTIYF | TGTGCCAGCAGGCCACAGGGGGCGGAAAACACCATATATTTT
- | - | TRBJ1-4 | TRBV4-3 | CASSQGGGNNEKLIF | TGCGCCAGCAGCCAAGGGGGGGGGAATAATGAAAAACTGATTTTT
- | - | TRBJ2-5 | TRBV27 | CASSPEETVQETQYF | TGTGCCAGCAGTCCGGAGGAGACGGTTCAAGAGACCCAGTACTTC
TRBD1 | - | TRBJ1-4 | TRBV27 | CASSPSTGDNEKLFF | TGTGCCAGCAGTCCGTCGACAGGGGATAATGAAAAACTGTTTTTT
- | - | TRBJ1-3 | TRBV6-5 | CASSPVGGPGNTIYF | TGTGCCAGCAGTCCGGTCGGGGGGCCAGGAAACACCATATATTTT
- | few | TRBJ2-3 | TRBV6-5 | CASSYSGYDTQYF | TGTGCCAGCAGTTACTCGGGGTATGATACGCAGTATTTT
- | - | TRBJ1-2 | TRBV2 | CARVGGTGGYTF | TGTGCCAGGGTTGGGGGGACTGGTGGCTACACCTTC
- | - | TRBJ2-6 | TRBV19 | CASSRGFSGANVLTF | TGTGCCAGTAGCCGGGGGTTCTCTGGGGCCAACGTCCTGACTTTC
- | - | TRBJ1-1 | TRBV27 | CASSLGRGDRAFF | TGTGCCAGCAGTTTGGGAAGGGGCGATAGAGCTTTCTTT
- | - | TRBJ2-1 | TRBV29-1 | CSVDPGTRVAREQFF | TGCAGCGTTGATCCCGGGACCAGGGTGGCACGCGAGCAGTTCTTC
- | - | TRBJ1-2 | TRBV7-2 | CASSLFLQDGYTF | TGTGCCAGCAGCTTATTTTTGCAGGATGGCTACACCTTC
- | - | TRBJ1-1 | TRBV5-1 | CASSFGWGEAFF | TGCGCCAGCAGCTTTGGGTGGGGTGAAGCTTTCTTT
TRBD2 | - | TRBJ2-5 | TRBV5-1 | CASSYRGGDQETQYF | TGCGCCAGCAGCTATCGCGGGGGGGACCAAGAGACCCAGTACTTC
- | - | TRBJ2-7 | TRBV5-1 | CASSLYGSPDEQYF | TGCGCCAGCAGCTTGTATGGGTCCCCGGACGAGCAGTACTTC
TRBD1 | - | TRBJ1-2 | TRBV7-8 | CASSLGQTKGYTF | TGTGCCAGCAGCCTGGGACAGACAAAGGGCTACACCTTC
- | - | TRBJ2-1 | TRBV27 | CASSSIDRSLNEQFF | TGTGCCAGCAGTTCAATCGACAGGAGCTTGAATGAGCAGTTCTTC
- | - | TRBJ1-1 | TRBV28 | CASSFGINTEAFF | TGTGCCAGCAGTTTTGGTATAAACACTGAAGCTTTCTTT
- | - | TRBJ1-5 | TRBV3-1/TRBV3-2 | CASSLGTDSQPQHF | TGTGCCAGCAGCCTCGGGACCGATAGTCAGCCCCAGCATTTT
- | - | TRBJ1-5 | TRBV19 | CAAGGTGNQPQHF | TGTGCCGCGGGGGGGACGGGCAATCAGCCCCAGCATTTT
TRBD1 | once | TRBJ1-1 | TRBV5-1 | CASSRDRNTEAFF | TGCGCCAGCAGCAGGGACAGGAACACTGAAGCTTTCTTT
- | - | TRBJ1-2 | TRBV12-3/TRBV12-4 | CASSLEEYHGYTF | TGTGCCAGCAGTTTAGAGGAATATCATGGCTACACCTTC
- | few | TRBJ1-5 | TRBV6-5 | CASSSDYSNQPQHF | TGTGCCAGCAGTTCGGATTATAGCAATCAGCCCCAGCATTTT
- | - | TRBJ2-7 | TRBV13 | CASSSRGGVGYEQYF | TGTGCCAGCAGCTCACGGGGTGGGGTTGGGTACGAGCAGTACTTC
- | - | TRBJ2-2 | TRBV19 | CASRSDSQIANTGELFF | TGTGCCAGTAGGTCGGACTCACAGATCGCGAACACCGGGGAGCTGTTTTTT